Below, 16 T cell receptor beta chains from the same sample are listed, as sequenced in a study of cytomegalovirus exposure and HLA in healthy donors. PCR was performed using 60 Vbeta and 13 Jbeta primers. Sequenced by immunoSEQ multiplex PCR; TCRdb stores in-frame clones only, minus some. The table lists about 200,000 clones, around 77% of them singletons. Sequencing was performed on PBMCs. These receptors originate from a woman aged 25 to 45 in good health and CMV-seronegative.

The rearrangement links TRBV7-3 to TRBJ1-1, with 8 bases that match TRBD1. Losses at the gene ends were 5 bases for V and 4 bases for J; bases not matched to a gene: 3. This CDR3 is built from 13 residues. The germline gives CDR1 SGHTA, CDR2 FQGTGA. CDR3 DNA: TGTGCCAGCAGCAACGACAGGGGCACTGAAGCTTTCTTT. This codes for CASSNDRGTEAFF.

This chain connects TRBV5-4 to TRBJ1-1, with 7 bases aligning to TRBD1. Germline CDR1 and CDR2: SGHNT and YYREEE (reference sequence). Trimming at V came to 3 bases and at J to 5 bases, leaving 10 bases not matched to a gene. The CDR3 loop spans 15 amino acids. This CDR3 is CASSSRHRGNTEAFF. Written as DNA, the CDR3 is TGTGCCAGCAGCTCAAGACACAGGGGAAATACTGAAGCTTTCTTT.

The V and J genes are TRBV5-1 and TRBJ1-2; D is perhaps TRBD1 (5 bases). Deletions cut 3 bases from V and 8 bases from J, with 14 bases between. This CDR3 spans 13 amino acids. The germline V gene encodes CDR1 SGHRS and CDR2 YFSETQ. The chain's CDR3 is CASSSVGGDGYTF. The CDR3 bases are TGCGCCAGCAGCTCCGTCGGGGGGGACGGCTACACCTTC.

This clone was seen a single time. This chain joins TRBV5-5 and TRBJ2-7; 11 positions agree with TRBD1. Germline CDR1 and CDR2: SGHKS and YYEKEE (reference sequence). This CDR3 has 14 amino acids. V was clipped by 4 bases and J by 4 bases; unmatched bases: 4. The CDR3 DNA reads TGTGCCAGCAGCCGCCGGGACAGGGGGTACGAGCAGTACTTC. Translated: CASSRRDRGYEQYF.

The chain couples TRBV5-4 to TRBJ2-7; D perhaps matches TRBD2 (5 bases). The CDR3 has 15 residues. The V end was cut by 2 bases, the J end by 5 bases, with 17 bases between. Germline CDR1 reads SGHNT; CDR2 reads YYREEE (reference sequence). Here the CDR3 DNA reads TGTGCCAGCAGCTTTATTGGTGGTTTCGGGAACGAGCAGTACTTC. This sequence encodes CASSFIGGFGNEQYF.

In its sample, this clone was seen once. CDR3 nucleotide sequence: TGTGCCAGCAGCTTCTCAATACAGGGACGCGGGAACACCATATATTTT. Its translation: CASSFSIQGRGNTIYF. J is TRBJ1-3 and V is TRBV5-6; TRBD1 is a possible D gene (6 bases). Germline assignment: CDR1 SGHDT and CDR2 YYEEEE. The CDR3 is 16 amino acids. Trimming removed 2 bases at V and 7 bases at J, with 19 bases between. The whole variable domain, filled in from reference TRBV5-6 and TRBJ1-3, reads DAGVTQSPTHLIKTRGQQVTLRCSPKSGHDTVSWYQQALGQGPQFIFQYYEEEERQRGNFPDRFSGHQFPNYSSELNVNALLLGDSALYLCASSFSIQGRGNTIYFGEGSWLTVV.

The rearrangement links TRBV29-1 to TRBJ2-5; D is unclear. The CDR3 contains 11 residues. The V end was cut by 6 bases, the J end by 5 bases, with 10 bases between. The germline V gene encodes CDR1 SQVTM and CDR2 ANQGSEA. CDR3 sequence (DNA): TGCAGCGTCCTAATCGGGGAGACCCAGTACTTC. Amino acid sequence: CSVLIGETQYF.

This clone has more than one count but fewer than ten. The chain is built from TRBV10-3 and TRBJ1-1; 9 positions agree with TRBD1. CDR1 is ENHRY and CDR2 is SYGVKD in the germline V gene. V shed 2 bases and J 1 base; nucleotides not matched to a gene: 2. The length of the CDR3 is 15 residues. The CDR3 DNA follows: TGTGCCATCAGTGAGCAACAGGGGGCGAACACTGAAGCTTTCTTT. This codes for CAISEQQGANTEAFF.

The gene calls are TRBV5-1 and TRBJ1-6; D ambiguous. V was trimmed by 0 bases and J by 6 bases, leaving 7 bases between them. The CDR3 contains 14 residues. From germline, CDR1 is SGHRS and CDR2 YFSETQ. Here the CDR3 reads CASSLEAGNSPLHF. DNA of the CDR3: TGCGCCAGCAGCTTGGAAGCAGGTAATTCACCCCTCCACTTT.

To note about this clone: An end of the junction does not agree with germline; a read error may underlie this. This sequence joins TRBV18 and TRBJ1-2, with a possible D match to TRBD1 (5 bases). The CDR3 spans 15 residues. Germline lookup yields CDR1 KGHSH and CDR2 LQKENI. The CDR3 bases are TGTGCCAGCTCACCTCTAACGGGGGGGGTCTATGGCTACCCCTTC. Translated: CASSPLTGGVYGYPF.

The chain has TRBV19 and TRBJ1-1; 8 bases map to TRBD1. CDR1 is LNHDA, CDR2 SQIVND, per germline (reference sequence). CDR3 size: 16 residues. Trimming took 10 bases from V and 3 from J; bases not matched to a gene: 16. Here the CDR3 DNA reads TGTGCCACAGGAGACCCGTGGACAGGGACATACACTGAAGCTTTCTTT. Its protein product is CATGDPWTGTYTEAFF.

The chain is built from TRBV7-8 and TRBJ1-1, with TRBD1 matching 7 bases. This CDR3 is built from 14 residues. Germline V gene data show CDR1 as SGHVS and CDR2 as FQNEAQ. J lost 3 bases, V lost 2 bases, and 3 bases had no gene match. The CDR3 DNA follows: TGTGCCAGCAGCTTAACAGGGGAGGACACTGAAGCTTTCTTT. Translating gives CASSLTGEDTEAFF.

The chain employs TRBV10-3 and TRBJ1-2, with D unresolved. The length of the CDR3 is 12 residues. The V gene lost 10 bases and the J gene lost 8 bases, with 17 bases spanning the gap. Germline assignment: CDR1 ENHRY and CDR2 SYGVKD. Here the CDR3 DNA reads TGTGCCACGCAGGTCGGACTGGGGGGCTACACCTTC. This codes for CATQVGLGGYTF.

This clone was seen a few times. The junction shows a germline mismatch at one end, possibly a read error. J is TRBJ2-2 and V is TRBV7-9, with 11 bases lining up with TRBD2. Germline values: CDR1 SEHNR, CDR2 FQNEAQ (reference sequence). The CDR3 loop spans 19 amino acids. The CDR3 bases are TGTTCCAGCAGCTTAGCGTTGGCTAGCGGGGGGCTTAACACCGGGGAGCTGTTTTTT. Its translation is CSSSLALASGGLNTGELFF.

The V call is TRBV5-6, the J call TRBJ2-7; tentative D call: TRBD2 (5 bases). This CDR3 comprises 13 residues. Deletions cut 0 bases from V and 4 bases from J, with 8 bases between. The V gene's germline CDR1 is SGHDT and CDR2 YYEEEE. The CDR3 coding sequence is TGTGCCAGCAGCTTGGCTGAGGGATACGAGCAGTACTTC. Encoded protein: CASSLAEGYEQYF.

This clone was seen a handful of times. V usage is TRBV5-1 and J usage is TRBJ2-2; D is undetermined. There are 14 residues in the CDR3. Germline V CDR1 and CDR2: SGHRS, YFSETQ. Trimming cost V 1 base and J 1 base, with 5 bases left between them. CDR3 in DNA: TGCGCCAGCAGCTTGTTCGGGAACACCGGGGAGCTGTTTTTT. Its translation: CASSLFGNTGELFF.